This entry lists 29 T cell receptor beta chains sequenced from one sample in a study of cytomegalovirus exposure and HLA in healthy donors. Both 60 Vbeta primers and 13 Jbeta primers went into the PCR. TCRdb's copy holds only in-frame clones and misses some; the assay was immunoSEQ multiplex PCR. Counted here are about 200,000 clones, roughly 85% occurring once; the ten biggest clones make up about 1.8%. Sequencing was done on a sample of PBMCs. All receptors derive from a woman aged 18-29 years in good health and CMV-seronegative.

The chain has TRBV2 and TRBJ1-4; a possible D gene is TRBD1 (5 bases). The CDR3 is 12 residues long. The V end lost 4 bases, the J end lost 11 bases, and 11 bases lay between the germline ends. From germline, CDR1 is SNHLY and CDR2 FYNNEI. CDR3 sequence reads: CASSGAGIKLFF. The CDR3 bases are TGTGCCAGCAGTGGGGCAGGGATTAAACTGTTTTTT. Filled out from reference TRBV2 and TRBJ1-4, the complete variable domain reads EPEVTQTPSHQVTQMGQEVILRCVPISNHLYFYWYRQILGQKVEFLVSFYNNEISEKSEIFDDQFSVERPDGSNFTLKIRSTKLEDSAMYFCASSGAGIKLFFGSGTQLSVL.

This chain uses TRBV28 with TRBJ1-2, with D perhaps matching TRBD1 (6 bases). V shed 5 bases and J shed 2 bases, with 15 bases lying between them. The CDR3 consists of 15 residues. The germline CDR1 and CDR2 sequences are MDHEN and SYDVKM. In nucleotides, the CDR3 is TGTGCCAGCAGTAAAATCCAGGGGTCCAACTATGGCTACACCTTC. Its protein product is CASSKIQGSNYGYTF.

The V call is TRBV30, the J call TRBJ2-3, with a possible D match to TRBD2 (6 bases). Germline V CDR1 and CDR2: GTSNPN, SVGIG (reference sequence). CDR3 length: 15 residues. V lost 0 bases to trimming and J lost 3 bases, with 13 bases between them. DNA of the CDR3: TGTGCCTGGAGTGTACGGGGGTTCGGGACAGATACGCAGTATTTT. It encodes CAWSVRGFGTDTQYF. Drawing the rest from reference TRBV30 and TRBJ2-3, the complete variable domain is SQTIHQWPATLVQPVGSPLSLECTVEGTSNPNLYWYRQAAGRGLQLLFYSVGIGQISSEVPQNLSASRPQDRQFILSSKKLLLSDSGFYLCAWSVRGFGTDTQYFGPGTRLTVL.

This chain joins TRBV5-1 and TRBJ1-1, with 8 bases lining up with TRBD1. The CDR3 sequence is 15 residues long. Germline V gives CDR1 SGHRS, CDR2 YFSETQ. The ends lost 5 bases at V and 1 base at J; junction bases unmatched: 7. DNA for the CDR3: TGCGCCAGCAGATTACAGGGGGGTGGGAACACTGAAGCTTTCTTT. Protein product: CASRLQGGGNTEAFF.

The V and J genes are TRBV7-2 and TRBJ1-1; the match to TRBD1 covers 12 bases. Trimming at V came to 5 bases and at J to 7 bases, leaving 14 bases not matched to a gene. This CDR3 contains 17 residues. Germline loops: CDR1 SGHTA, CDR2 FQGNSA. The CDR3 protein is CASSPGGTGGAIGEAFF. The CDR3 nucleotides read TGTGCCAGCAGCCCAGGCGGGACAGGGGGCGCGATTGGTGAAGCTTTCTTT.

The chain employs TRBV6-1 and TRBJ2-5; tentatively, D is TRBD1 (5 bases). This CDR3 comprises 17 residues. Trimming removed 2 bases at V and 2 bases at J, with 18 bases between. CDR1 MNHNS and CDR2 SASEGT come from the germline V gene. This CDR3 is CASSEPQQGRGQETQYF. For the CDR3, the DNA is TGTGCCAGCAGTGAACCCCAGCAGGGCCGTGGGCAAGAGACCCAGTACTTC.

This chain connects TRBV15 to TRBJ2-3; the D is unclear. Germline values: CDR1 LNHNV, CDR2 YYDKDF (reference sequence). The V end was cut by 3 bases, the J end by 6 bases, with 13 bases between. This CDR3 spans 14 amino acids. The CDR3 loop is CATSRTALRDTQYF. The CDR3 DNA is TGTGCCACCAGCAGGACGGCTTTGAGGGATACGCAGTATTTT.

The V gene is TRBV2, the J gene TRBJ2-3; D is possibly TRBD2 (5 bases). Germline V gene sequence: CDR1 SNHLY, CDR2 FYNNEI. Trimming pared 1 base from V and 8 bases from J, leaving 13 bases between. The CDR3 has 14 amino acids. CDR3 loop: CASSEGMEVGTQYF. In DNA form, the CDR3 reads TGTGCCAGCAGTGAAGGCATGGAGGTGGGTACGCAGTATTTT.

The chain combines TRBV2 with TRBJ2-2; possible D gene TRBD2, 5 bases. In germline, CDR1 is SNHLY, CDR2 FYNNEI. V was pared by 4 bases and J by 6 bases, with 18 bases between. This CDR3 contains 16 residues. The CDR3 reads CASSALLAGNPGELFF. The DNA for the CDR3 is TGTGCCAGCAGTGCATTGCTAGCCGGGAATCCCGGGGAGCTGTTTTTT.

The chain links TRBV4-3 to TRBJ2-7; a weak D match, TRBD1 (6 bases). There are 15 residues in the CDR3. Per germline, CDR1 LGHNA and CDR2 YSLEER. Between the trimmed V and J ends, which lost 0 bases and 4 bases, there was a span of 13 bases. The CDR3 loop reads CASSQDVGRGYEQYV. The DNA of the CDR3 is TGCGCCAGCAGCCAAGATGTTGGCAGGGGATACGAGCAGTACGTC.

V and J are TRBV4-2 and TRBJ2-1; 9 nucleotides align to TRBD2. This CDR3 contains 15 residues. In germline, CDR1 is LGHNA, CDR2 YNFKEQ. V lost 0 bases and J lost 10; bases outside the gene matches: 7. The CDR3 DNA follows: TGTGCCAGCAGCCAAGATCTTGCGACTAGCGGAGAGCAGTTCTTC. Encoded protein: CASSQDLATSGEQFF.

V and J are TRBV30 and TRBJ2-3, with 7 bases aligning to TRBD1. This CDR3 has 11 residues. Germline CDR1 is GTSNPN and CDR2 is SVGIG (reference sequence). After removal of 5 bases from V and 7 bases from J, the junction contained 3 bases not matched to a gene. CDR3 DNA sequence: TGTGCCTGGCAGGGACAGTATACGCAGTATTTT. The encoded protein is CAWQGQYTQYF.

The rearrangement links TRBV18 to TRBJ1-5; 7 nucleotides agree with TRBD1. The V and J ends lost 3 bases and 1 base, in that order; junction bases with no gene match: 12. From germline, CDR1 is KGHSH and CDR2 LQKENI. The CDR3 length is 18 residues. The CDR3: CASSPYRQGGRSNQPQHF. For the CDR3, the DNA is TGTGCCAGCTCACCGTACAGACAGGGAGGAAGAAGCAATCAGCCCCAGCATTTT.

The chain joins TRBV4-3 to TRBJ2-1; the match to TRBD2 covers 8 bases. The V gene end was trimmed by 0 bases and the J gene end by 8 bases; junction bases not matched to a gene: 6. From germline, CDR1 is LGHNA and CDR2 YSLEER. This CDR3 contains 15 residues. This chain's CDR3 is CASSQDPAGEDEQFF. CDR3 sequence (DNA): TGCGCCAGCAGCCAAGACCCAGCGGGAGAAGATGAGCAGTTCTTC.

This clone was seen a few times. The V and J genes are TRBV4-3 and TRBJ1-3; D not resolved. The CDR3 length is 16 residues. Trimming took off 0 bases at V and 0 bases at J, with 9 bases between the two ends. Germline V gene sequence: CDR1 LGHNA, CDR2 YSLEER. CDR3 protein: CASSQDTRPSGNTIYF. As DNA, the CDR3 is TGCGCCAGCAGCCAAGATACCAGGCCCTCTGGAAACACCATATATTTT.

This CDR3 reads CASSPAEGSYEQYF. Here the CDR3 DNA reads TGTGCCAGTAGCCCGGCCGAGGGCTCCTACGAGCAGTACTTC. This chain links TRBV19 with TRBJ2-7; D is perhaps TRBD2 (5 bases). Germline assignment: CDR1 LNHDA and CDR2 SQIVND (reference sequence). Trimming pared 6 bases from V and 0 bases from J, leaving 12 bases between. The CDR3 loop spans 14 amino acids.

CDR3 sequence (DNA): TGTGCCAGCAGCGTAGCATTGGGACTGGCTAGCACAGATACGCAGTATTTT. Residues: CASSVALGLASTDTQYF. The chain links TRBV9 to TRBJ2-3, with a weak D call TRBD2 (6 bases). In germline, CDR1 is SGDLS, CDR2 YYNGEE. This CDR3 is 17 amino acids long. V was pared by 0 bases and J by 0 bases, with 14 bases between.

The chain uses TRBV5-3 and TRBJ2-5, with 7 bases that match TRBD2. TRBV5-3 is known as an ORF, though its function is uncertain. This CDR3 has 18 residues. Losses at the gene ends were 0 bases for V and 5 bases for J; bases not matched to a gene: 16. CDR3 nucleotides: TGTGCCAGAAGCTTGGTAGGGTACGGGGGGATTCGAAAGGAGACCCAGTACTTC. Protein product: CARSLVGYGGIRKETQYF.

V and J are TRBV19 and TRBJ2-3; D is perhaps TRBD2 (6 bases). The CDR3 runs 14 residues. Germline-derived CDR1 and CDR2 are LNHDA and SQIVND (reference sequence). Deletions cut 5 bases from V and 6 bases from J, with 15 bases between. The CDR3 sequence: CASSLAASVDTQYF. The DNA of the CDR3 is TGTGCCAGTAGTTTGGCGGCTAGCGTGGATACGCAGTATTTT. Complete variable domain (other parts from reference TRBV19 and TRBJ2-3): DGGITQSPKYLFRKEGQNVTLSCEQNLNHDAMYWYRQDPGQGLRLIYYSQIVNDFQKGDIAEGYSVSREKKESFPLTVTSAQKNPTAFYLCASSLAASVDTQYFGPGTRLTVL.

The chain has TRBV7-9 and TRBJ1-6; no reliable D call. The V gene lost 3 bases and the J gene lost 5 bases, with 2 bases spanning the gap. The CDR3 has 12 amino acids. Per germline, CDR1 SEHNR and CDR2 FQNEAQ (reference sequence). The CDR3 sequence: CASSFDNSPLHF. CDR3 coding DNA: TGTGCCAGCAGCTTCGATAATTCACCCCTCCACTTT.

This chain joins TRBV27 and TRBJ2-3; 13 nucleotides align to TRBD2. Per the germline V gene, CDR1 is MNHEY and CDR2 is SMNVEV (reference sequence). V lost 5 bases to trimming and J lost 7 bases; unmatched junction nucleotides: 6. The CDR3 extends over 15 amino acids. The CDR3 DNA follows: TGTGCCAGCAGTCCCGGACTAGCGGGAGATAATACGCAGTATTTT. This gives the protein CASSPGLAGDNTQYF.

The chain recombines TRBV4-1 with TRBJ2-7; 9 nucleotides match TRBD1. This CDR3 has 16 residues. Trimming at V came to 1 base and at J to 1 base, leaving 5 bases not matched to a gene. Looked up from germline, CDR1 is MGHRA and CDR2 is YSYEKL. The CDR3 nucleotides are TGCGCCAGCAGCCAAGTAGGGACAGGGCGATCCTACGAGCAGTACGTC. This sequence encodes CASSQVGTGRSYEQYV.

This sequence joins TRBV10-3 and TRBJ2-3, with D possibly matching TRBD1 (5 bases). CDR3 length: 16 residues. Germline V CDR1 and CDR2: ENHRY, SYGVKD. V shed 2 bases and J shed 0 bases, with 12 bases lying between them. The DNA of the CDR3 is TGTGCCATCAGTGAGCTTCAGGGCACCAGCACAGATACGCAGTATTTT. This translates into CAISELQGTSTDTQYF.

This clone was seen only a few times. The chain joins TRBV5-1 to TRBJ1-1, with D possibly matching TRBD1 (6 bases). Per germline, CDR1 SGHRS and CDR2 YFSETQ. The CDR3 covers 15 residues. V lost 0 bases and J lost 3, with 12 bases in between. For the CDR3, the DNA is TGCGCCAGCAGCTTGGGGTACAGGGACGACACTGAAGCTTTCTTT. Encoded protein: CASSLGYRDDTEAFF.

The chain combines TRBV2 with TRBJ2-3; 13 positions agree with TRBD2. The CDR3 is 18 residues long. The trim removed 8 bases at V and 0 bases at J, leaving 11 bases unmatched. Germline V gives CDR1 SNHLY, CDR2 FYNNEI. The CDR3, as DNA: TGTGCCAGCCTCGGAGAGGGGACTAGCGGGGCAAGCACAGATACGCAGTATTTT. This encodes CASLGEGTSGASTDTQYF.

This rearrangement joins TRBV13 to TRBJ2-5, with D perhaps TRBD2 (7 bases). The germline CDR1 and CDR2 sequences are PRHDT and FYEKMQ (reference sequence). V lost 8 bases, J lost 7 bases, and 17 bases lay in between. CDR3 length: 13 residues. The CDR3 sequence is CASQGGEDGTQYF. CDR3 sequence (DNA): TGTGCCAGCCAAGGGGGGGAGGATGGGACCCAGTACTTC.

For the CDR3, the DNA is TGTGCCAGCAGCGGCCCTAGCGACTCCTACGAGCAGTACTTC. Protein: CASSGPSDSYEQYF. This rearrangement joins TRBV6-5 to TRBJ2-7, with TRBD2 as a possible D gene (6 bases). There are 14 residues in the CDR3. The V and J ends lost 6 bases and 0 bases respectively, with 12 bases between them. Germline V gives CDR1 MNHEY, CDR2 SVGAGI.

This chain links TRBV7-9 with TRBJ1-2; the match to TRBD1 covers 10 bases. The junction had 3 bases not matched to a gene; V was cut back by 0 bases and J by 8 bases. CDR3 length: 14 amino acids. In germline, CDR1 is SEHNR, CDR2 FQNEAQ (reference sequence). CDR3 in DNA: TGTGCCAGCAGCTTAGCGGGACAGGGGTACGGCTACACCTTC. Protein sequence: CASSLAGQGYGYTF.

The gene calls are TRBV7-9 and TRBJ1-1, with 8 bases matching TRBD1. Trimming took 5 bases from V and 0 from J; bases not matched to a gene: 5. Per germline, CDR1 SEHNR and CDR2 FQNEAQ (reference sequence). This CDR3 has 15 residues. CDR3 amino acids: CASSNRQGLNTEAFF. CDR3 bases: TGTGCCAGCAGCAACCGACAGGGGTTGAACACTGAAGCTTTCTTT.